The source of this T cell receptor beta chain is a study of Ad26.COV2.S vaccination and SARS-CoV-2 variants. Clones were sequenced by immunoSEQ multiplex PCR, and TCRdb holds only the in-frame ones, with some missing. The table records roughly 680,000 clones, around 90% of them present only once. Noted treatment: some 19 received Ad26.COV2.S at low or high dose, single or two shots; roughly 5 received placebo; per-sample allocation not given. Samples analyzed were those drawn on day 63 after the first vaccine or placebo injection. This receptor was obtained from a person between 18 and 65 years old who received the Ad26.COV2.S COVID-19 vaccine or a placebo. The source material was peripheral blood, sampled in a trial of Ad26.COV2.S vaccine versus placebo.

The CDR3 DNA reads as TGTGCCAGCTCCTCCCGGGACCCGAACACCGGGGAGCTGTTTTTT. This sequence encodes CASSSRDPNTGELFF. The V call is TRBV18, the J call TRBJ2-2; D may correspond to TRBD1 or TRBD2 (5 bases each). The CDR3 has 15 amino acids. Germline lookup yields CDR1 KGHSH and CDR2 LQKENI. The ends were cut back, 6 bases at V and 0 bases at J, with 11 bases in the middle. Supplemented by reference TRBV18 and TRBJ2-2, the full variable domain reads NAGVMQNPRHLVRRRGQEARLRCSPMKGHSHVYWYRQLPEEGLKFMVYLQKENIIDESGMPKERFSAEFPKEGPSILRIQQVVRGDSAAYFCASSSRDPNTGELFFGEGSRLTVL.